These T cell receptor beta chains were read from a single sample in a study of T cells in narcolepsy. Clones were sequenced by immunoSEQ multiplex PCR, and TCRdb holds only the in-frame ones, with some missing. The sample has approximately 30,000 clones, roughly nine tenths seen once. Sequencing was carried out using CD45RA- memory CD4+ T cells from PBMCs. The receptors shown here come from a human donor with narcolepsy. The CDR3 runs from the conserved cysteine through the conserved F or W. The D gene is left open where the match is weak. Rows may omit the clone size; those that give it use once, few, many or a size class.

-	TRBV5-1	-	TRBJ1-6	TGCGCCAGCAGCTTGGCTGGGGAAACGCATTCACCCCTCCACTTT	CASSLAGETHSPLHF
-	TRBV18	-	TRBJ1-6	TGTGCCAGCTCACCAGATTCGGGGCTTAATCTTGATTCACCCCTCCACTTT	CASSPDSGLNLDSPLHF
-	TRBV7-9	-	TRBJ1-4	TGTGCCAGCAGCTTAGTATCGGGTGCAACTAATGAAAAACTGTTTTTT	CASSLVSGATNEKLFF
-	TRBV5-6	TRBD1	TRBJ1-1	TGTGCCAGCAGCTTGTTCGACAGGGATACGTCTGAAGCTTTCTTT	CASSLFDRDTSEAFF
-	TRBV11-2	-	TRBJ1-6	TGTGCCAGCAGCCCCGGGACTTTAGGGAATTCACCCCTCCACTTT	CASSPGTLGNSPLHF
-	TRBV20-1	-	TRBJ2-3	TGCAGTGCCGGCCCCGGGGTTACGCAGTATTTT	CSAGPGVTQYF
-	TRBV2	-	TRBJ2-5	TGTGCCAGCAGTGAAAACAGGGACCAAGAGACCCAGTACTTC	CASSENRDQETQYF
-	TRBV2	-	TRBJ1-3	TGTGCCAGCAAAGAGGGATCAGGAAACACCATATATTTT	CASKEGSGNTIYF
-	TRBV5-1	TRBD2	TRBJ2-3	TGCGCCAGCAGCACTAGCGGGGGGGGCACAGATACGCAGTATTTT	CASSTSGGGTDTQYF
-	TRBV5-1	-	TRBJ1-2	TGCGCCAGCAGCTTGGAAGGGGTCTATGGCTACACCTTC	CASSLEGVYGYTF
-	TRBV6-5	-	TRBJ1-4	TGTGCCAGCAGTTACTCGCCGACGCTTAATGAAAAACTGTTTTTT	CASSYSPTLNEKLFF
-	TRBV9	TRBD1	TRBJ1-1	TGTGCCAGCAGCACCGGGACAGTCAACACTGAAGCTTTCTTT	CASSTGTVNTEAFF
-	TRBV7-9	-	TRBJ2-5	TGTGCCAGCAGCCCCTTCGCGGAAGCGGCCGCCCAAGAGACCCAGTACTTC	CASSPFAEAAAQETQYF
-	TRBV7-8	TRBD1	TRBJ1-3	TGTGCCAGCAGCTCCATGACAGGGGTTAAAAACACCATATATTTT	CASSSMTGVKNTIYF
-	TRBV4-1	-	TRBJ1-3	TGCGCCAGCAGCATCGGGGTTTCTGGAAACACCATATATTTT	CASSIGVSGNTIYF
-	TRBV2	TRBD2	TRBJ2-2	TGTGCCAGCAGTTCCGGGACTAGGTTCTCCGGGGAGCTGTTTTTT	CASSSGTRFSGELFF
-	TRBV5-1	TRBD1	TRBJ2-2	TGCGCCAGCAGCGGGCAGGGGGCCGGGGAGCTGTTTTTT	CASSGQGAGELFF
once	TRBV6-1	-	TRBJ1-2	TGTGCCAGCAGTCAGGGGAACTATGGCTACACCTTC	CASSQGNYGYTF
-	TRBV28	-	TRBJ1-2	TGTGCCAGCAGTTTAAAAAGCTTGAGCTACACCTTC	CASSLKSLSYTF
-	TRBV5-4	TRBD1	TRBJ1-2	TGTGCCAGCAGCTTGGGAGGGGGCCGTAACTATGGCTACACCTTC	CASSLGGGRNYGYTF
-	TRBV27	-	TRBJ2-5	TGTGCCAGCAGTTTCGGGGGCAATGGAGAAACCCAGTACTTC	CASSFGGNGETQYF
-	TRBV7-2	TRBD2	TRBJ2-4	TGTGCCAGCAGCTTGGTCGGGGGGACCGCCAAAAACATTCAGTACTTC	CASSLVGGTAKNIQYF
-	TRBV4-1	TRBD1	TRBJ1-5	TGCGCCAGCAGCCAAGGGTTCGGGACAGGAGCTCGTCAGCCCCAGCATTTT	CASSQGFGTGARQPQHF
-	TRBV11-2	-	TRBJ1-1	TGTGCCAGCAGCTTAGTGGATGCCGTGGAAGCTTTCTTT	CASSLVDAVEAFF
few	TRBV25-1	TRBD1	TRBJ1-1	TGTGCCAGCAGTGCCACAGGGGTGACTGAAGCTTTCTTT	CASSATGVTEAFF
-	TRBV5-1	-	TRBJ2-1	TGCGCCACCAGTAGCGAGAACTCCTACAATGAGCAGTTCTTC	CATSSENSYNEQFF
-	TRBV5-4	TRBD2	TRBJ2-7	TGTGCCAGCAGCTTAAAAACGGGGGGGCCCTACGAGCAGTACTTC	CASSLKTGGPYEQYF
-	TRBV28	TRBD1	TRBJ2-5	TGTGCCAGCAGGATCAGGGGGTTGTACCAAGAGACCCAGTACTTC	CASRIRGLYQETQYF
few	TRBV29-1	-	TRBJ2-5	TGCAGCGTTACCGAGGGAGCAGAGACCCAGTACTTC	CSVTEGAETQYF
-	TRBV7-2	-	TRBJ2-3	TGTGCCAGCAGCTTTTGGGGGCTAGCAGATACGCAGTATTTT	CASSFWGLADTQYF
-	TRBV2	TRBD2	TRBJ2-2	TGTGCCAGCAGTGAAGCGCTCGGCGGGGGGGCCGGGGAGCTGTTTTTT	CASSEALGGGAGELFF
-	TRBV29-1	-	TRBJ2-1	TGCAGCGTTGAGGCTAGCGTTGAGCAGTTCTTC	CSVEASVEQFF
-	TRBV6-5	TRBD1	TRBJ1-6	TGTGCCAGCAGCCGACAGGGGGCCAATTCACCCCTCCACTTT	CASSRQGANSPLHF
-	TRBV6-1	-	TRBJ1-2	TGTGCCAGCAGTGAAGCCGCGGCCCGGGGCTATGGCTACACCTTC	CASSEAAARGYGYTF
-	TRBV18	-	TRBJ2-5	TGTGCCAGCTCACCAACAAGTGAAGAGACCCAGTACTTC	CASSPTSEETQYF
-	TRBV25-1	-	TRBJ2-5	TGTGCCAGCAGTGCGGGATCCGGGCCCCAAGAGACCCAGTACTTC	CASSAGSGPQETQYF
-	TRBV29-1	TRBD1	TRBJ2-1	TGCAGCGTCCTCGGGACAGAGATTGAGCAGTTCTTC	CSVLGTEIEQFF
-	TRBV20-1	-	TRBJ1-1	TGCAGTGCTAGAGGAGGATCTGAAGCTTTCTTT	CSARGGSEAFF
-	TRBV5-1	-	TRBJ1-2	TGCGCCAGCAGCTGGGACGAGGGGACCTATGGCTACACCTTC	CASSWDEGTYGYTF
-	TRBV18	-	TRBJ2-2	TGTGCCAGCTCACCACCTGGTTCAGCGAACACCGGGGAGCTGTTTTTT	CASSPPGSANTGELFF
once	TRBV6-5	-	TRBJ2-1	TGTGCCAGCAGCCAGAACGGAGACAATGAGCAGTTCTTC	CASSQNGDNEQFF
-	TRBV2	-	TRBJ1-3	TGTGCCAGCAGCGACGGGACACTCACCTCTGGAAACACCATATATTTT	CASSDGTLTSGNTIYF
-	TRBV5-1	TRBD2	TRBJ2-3	TGCGCCAGCAGCGTGGGACTAGCGGGGGAGACAGATACGCAGTATTTT	CASSVGLAGETDTQYF
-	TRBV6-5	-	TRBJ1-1	TGTGCCAGCAGTACGAGGACAGTTTATGAAGCTTTCTTT	CASSTRTVYEAFF
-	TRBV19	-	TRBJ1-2	TGTGCCAGTAGTATTCGAGACGGGACAACTTACACCTTC	CASSIRDGTTYTF
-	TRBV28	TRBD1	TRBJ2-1	TGTGCCAGCATGGGACAGTCCTACAATGAGCAGTTCTTC	CASMGQSYNEQFF
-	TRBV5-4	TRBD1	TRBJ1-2	TGTGCCAGCAGCTTGGGGGACAGGGGGGGCTACACCTTC	CASSLGDRGGYTF
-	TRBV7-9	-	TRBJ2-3	TGTGCCAGCAGCTTAAGCTTCACAGATACGCAGTATTTT	CASSLSFTDTQYF
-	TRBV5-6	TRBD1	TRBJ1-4	TGTGCCAGCAGCTTCTCACAGGGGGTTGAAAGGGAAAAACTGTTTTTT	CASSFSQGVEREKLFF
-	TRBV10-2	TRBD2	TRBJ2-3	TGCGCCAGCAGTGGAGGCGGGGGGGCCCCAGATACGCAGTATTTT	CASSGGGGAPDTQYF
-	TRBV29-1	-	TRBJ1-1	TGCAGCGTTGAAGTGTCCCCCGGGGGGGGAGCTTTCTTT	CSVEVSPGGGAFF
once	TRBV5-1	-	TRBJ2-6	TGCGCCAGCTCTCAAACAGGAGACTCTGGGGCCAACGTCCTGACTTTC	CASSQTGDSGANVLTF
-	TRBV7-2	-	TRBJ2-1	TGTGCCAGCAGTAAGGGGCCCTACAATGAGCAGTTCTTC	CASSKGPYNEQFF